This paragraph covers one TCR beta chain sequence. Its antigen is not known. Genes and germline come from the mouse. Time point specified: mouse harvest day 7 after allogeneic transplant. Tail vein injection delivered 10^7 T-cell-depleted bone marrow cells and 10^6 splenic CD5+ T cells. B6 (H2b) cells into BALB/c (H2d) mice; tissues taken at day 7 or 14. The sample is drawn from a study of tissue T cells after allogeneic stem cell transplantation. Survey-depth TCRbeta CDR3 sequencing reported V/J genes and productive frequencies. Profiling relied on immunoSEQ multiplex PCR, and the TCRdb table lists in-frame clones only, not all of them. The profile covers approximately 2,000 clones, with 55% to 75% appearing a single time and around 70% taken by the ten largest. Study conclusions and caveats: The study did not identify alloreactive or antigen-specific tissue TCRs, and some clones might be persisting host cells. Anatomically similar tissues had similar TCR repertoires within each patient.

This TCR was sampled from a female BALB/c mouse given C57BL/6 T cells with graft-versus-host disease after an allogeneic hematopoietic cell transplant. Sequencing was carried out using spleen.

CDR3 region: CASSLDSSQAPLF. The CDR3 DNA, read in part, is TGTGCCAGCAGTCTTGACAGTAGCCAGGCTCCGCTT. The chain carries TRBV26 and TRBJ1-5; a weak D match, TRBD1 (5 bases). The read finishes 1 residue shy of the CDR3 end, and the germline J gene is used to complete it. The V end was cut by 3 bases, the J end by 6 bases, with 9 bases between. The germline V gene has CDR1 KGHPV and CDR2 FQNQEV (reference sequence). The CDR3 is made up of 13 amino acids.